Presented here are 17 T cell receptor beta chains from one specimen sequenced in a study of CD4+ T cells in melanoma. Assay: immunoSEQ multiplex PCR; the TCRdb copy retains only in-frame clones and omits some. The sample includes fewer than 15,000 clones, approximately 80% of them seen just once. Input material: cells from a culture (not recorded whether cultured in vitro). These receptors came from a human donor with melanoma.

The chain links TRBV29-1 to TRBJ2-1, with 8 bases matching TRBD1. CDR1 and CDR2 (germline): SQVTM, ANQGSEA. CDR3 length: 13 amino acids. J was trimmed by 2 bases and V by 8 bases; bases with no gene match: 5. The chain's CDR3 is CSSGTGPYNEQFF. The CDR3 coding sequence is TGCAGCTCCGGGACAGGACCCTACAATGAGCAGTTCTTC.

J is TRBJ1-5 and V is TRBV6-5, with 9 bases matching TRBD1. There are 15 residues in the CDR3. Germline V CDR1 and CDR2: MNHEY, SVGAGI. With 6 bases clipped from V and 3 bases from J, the junction kept 6 bases outside the gene matches. The CDR3 here is CASSPDRGPNQPQHF. CDR3 coding DNA: TGTGCCAGCAGCCCGGACAGGGGCCCCAATCAGCCCCAGCATTTT.

The rearrangement links TRBV4-1 to TRBJ2-3; TRBD2 is a possible D gene (7 bases). Trimming shortened V by 0 bases and J by 2 bases, and 15 bases separated the two germline ends. The CDR3 sequence is 17 residues long. CDR1 is MGHRA, CDR2 YSYEKL, per germline. In nucleotides, the CDR3 is TGCGCCAGCAGCCAAGATGGGGGGGCCGGGTACACAGATACGCAGTATTTT. Translating gives CASSQDGGAGYTDTQYF.

The CDR3 DNA reads as TGTGCCAGCAGCCGATCGACAGGGCGCACAGATACGCAGTATTTT. Translating gives CASSRSTGRTDTQYF. V is TRBV7-2 and J is TRBJ2-3; 7 bases are shared with TRBD1. CDR1 is SGHTA, CDR2 FQGNSA, per germline. V gave up 5 bases and J gave up 1 base; unmatched junction bases: 6. This CDR3 comprises 15 residues.

The chain recombines TRBV5-1 with TRBJ2-5; a possible D gene is TRBD2 (5 bases). V shed 0 bases and J shed 4 bases, with 7 bases lying between them. The germline gives CDR1 SGHRS, CDR2 YFSETQ. This CDR3 region has 13 residues. The CDR3, as DNA: TGCGCCAGCAGCTTGGGTCGGGGAGAGACCCAGTACTTC. Protein product: CASSLGRGETQYF.

The CDR3 DNA reads as TGTGCCAGCAGCTTAAGGGGAGGAAACCTGAACACTGAAGCTTTCTTT. This gives the protein CASSLRGGNLNTEAFF. The rearrangement links TRBV11-2 to TRBJ1-1; maybe TRBD1 (5 bases). The V end was cut by 2 bases, the J end by 0 bases, with 13 bases between. The CDR3 runs to 16 residues. Germline V gene data show CDR1 as SGHAT and CDR2 as FQNNGV.

CDR3 region: CASSSGSAGETQYF. CDR3 nucleotides: TGTGCCAGCAGTTCAGGTTCAGCAGGGGAGACCCAGTACTTC. V and J are TRBV6-1 and TRBJ2-5, with D possibly matching TRBD1 (5 bases). The CDR3 is 14 amino acids. The ends were cut back, 5 bases at V and 5 bases at J, with 15 bases in the middle. Germline CDR1 is MNHNS and CDR2 is SASEGT.

The rearrangement joins TRBV27 to TRBJ2-3; maybe TRBD1 (6 bases). The CDR3 contains 14 residues. V lost 0 bases and J 5 bases, leaving 9 bases between the germline ends. In germline, CDR1 is MNHEY, CDR2 SMNVEV (reference sequence). CDR3 residues: CASSLSPRGDTQYF. The DNA for the CDR3 is TGTGCCAGCAGTTTATCGCCCAGGGGAGATACGCAGTATTTT.

The rearrangement links TRBV5-6 to TRBJ1-6; a weak D match, TRBD1 (5 bases). CDR3 size: 14 residues. Germline V lookup: CDR1 SGHDT, CDR2 YYEEEE. Trimming stripped 4 bases from V and 11 bases from J, with 16 bases between. The CDR3: CASSAGRFRAPLHF. DNA for the CDR3: TGTGCCAGCAGCGCGGGACGGTTTAGAGCACCCCTCCACTTT. Supplemented by reference TRBV5-6 and TRBJ1-6, the full variable domain reads DAGVTQSPTHLIKTRGQQVTLRCSPKSGHDTVSWYQQALGQGPQFIFQYYEEEERQRGNFPDRFSGHQFPNYSSELNVNALLLGDSALYLCASSAGRFRAPLHFGNGTRLTVT.

V is TRBV11-2 and J is TRBJ2-3; TRBD2 is a possible D gene (6 bases). The CDR3 length is 16 residues. Germline assignment: CDR1 SGHAT and CDR2 FQNNGV. V gave up 2 bases and J gave up 6 bases, with 18 bases separating them. The CDR3 is CASSLWVGTPGDTQYF. In nucleotides, the CDR3 is TGTGCCAGCAGCTTATGGGTAGGGACTCCCGGGGATACGCAGTATTTT.

The chain links TRBV7-6 to TRBJ2-1; 9 positions agree with TRBD2. In germline, CDR1 is SGHVS, CDR2 FNYEAQ. The CDR3 is 16 residues long. J lost 4 bases, V lost 5 bases, and 9 bases had no gene match. The CDR3 here is CASSPMAGGPYNEQFF. The CDR3 nucleotides read TGTGCCAGCAGCCCGATGGCGGGGGGGCCGTACAATGAGCAGTTCTTC.

The chain joins TRBV11-2 to TRBJ1-2; a weak D match, TRBD1 (5 bases). V lost 5 bases and J lost 5, with 12 bases in between. Germline V gives CDR1 SGHAT, CDR2 FQNNGV. The CDR3 has 13 amino acids. CDR3 in amino acids: CASSRWGGYGYTF. For the CDR3, the DNA is TGTGCCAGCAGCCGGTGGGGCGGTTATGGCTACACCTTC.

V and J are TRBV5-6 and TRBJ2-1; D may be TRBD2 (6 bases). Per the germline V gene, CDR1 is SGHDT and CDR2 is YYEEEE. V lost 4 bases, J lost 0 bases, and 14 bases lay in between. CDR3 length: 16 amino acids. As DNA, the CDR3 is TGTGCCAGCAGCCTCGGGGGACTTTTCTCCTACAATGAGCAGTTCTTC. It codes for CASSLGGLFSYNEQFF.

The chain recombines TRBV19 with TRBJ2-7; 7 nucleotides match TRBD1. Germline CDR1 reads LNHDA; CDR2 reads SQIVND (reference sequence). After removal of 5 bases from V and 1 base from J, the junction contained 8 bases not matched to a gene. The CDR3 contains 15 residues. The CDR3 loop reads CASSFAAGGSYEQYF. The CDR3 DNA reads TGTGCCAGTAGTTTCGCAGCAGGGGGATCCTACGAGCAGTACTTC.

The rearrangement links TRBV2 to TRBJ1-2; possibly TRBD1 for D (5 bases). Per the germline V gene, CDR1 is SNHLY and CDR2 is FYNNEI. This CDR3 is 14 amino acids long. The ends were cut back, 6 bases at V and 4 bases at J, with 15 bases in the middle. CDR3: CASSQGTFGYGYTF. DNA of the CDR3: TGTGCCAGCAGCCAAGGGACCTTCGGCTATGGCTACACCTTC.

The chain joins TRBV4-1 to TRBJ2-7; tentatively, D is TRBD1 or TRBD2 (5 bases each). V lost 1 base, J lost 0 bases, and 13 bases lay in between. The germline gives CDR1 MGHRA, CDR2 YSYEKL. This CDR3 has 16 residues. Written as DNA, the CDR3 is TGCGCCAGCAGCCAAGTTCCCGGGACGTACTCCTACGAGCAGTACTTC. Translating gives CASSQVPGTYSYEQYF.

The rearrangement uses TRBV30 and TRBJ1-6; D ambiguous. Looked up from germline, CDR1 is GTSNPN and CDR2 is SVGIG (reference sequence). The CDR3 consists of 12 residues. Trimming shortened V by 2 bases and J by 7 bases, and 6 bases separated the two germline ends. This CDR3 reads CAWSRINSPLHF. The CDR3, as DNA: TGTGCCTGGAGTAGGATAAATTCACCCCTCCACTTT. The complete variable domain, with remaining parts taken from reference TRBV30 and TRBJ1-6, reads SQTIHQWPATLVQPVGSPLSLECTVEGTSNPNLYWYRQAAGRGLQLLFYSVGIGQISSEVPQNLSASRPQDRQFILSSKKLLLSDSGFYLCAWSRINSPLHFGNGTRLTVT.